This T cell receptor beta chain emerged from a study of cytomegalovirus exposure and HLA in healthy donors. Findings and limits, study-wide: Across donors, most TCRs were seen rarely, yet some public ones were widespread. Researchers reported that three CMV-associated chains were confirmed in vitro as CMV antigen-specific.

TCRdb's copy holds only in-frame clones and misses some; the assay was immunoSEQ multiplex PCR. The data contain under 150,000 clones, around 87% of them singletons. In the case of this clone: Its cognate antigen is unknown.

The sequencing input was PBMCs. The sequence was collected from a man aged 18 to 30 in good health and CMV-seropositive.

CDR3 in amino acids: CAWSRDRGLYGYTF. The DNA of the CDR3 is TGTGCCTGGAGCCGGGACAGGGGGCTATATGGCTACACCTTC. This chain joins TRBV30 and TRBJ1-2; 12 bases are shared with TRBD1. The CDR3 extends over 14 amino acids. Germline values: CDR1 GTSNPN, CDR2 SVGIG (reference sequence). The junction had 4 bases not matched to a gene; V was cut back by 3 bases and J by 5 bases.